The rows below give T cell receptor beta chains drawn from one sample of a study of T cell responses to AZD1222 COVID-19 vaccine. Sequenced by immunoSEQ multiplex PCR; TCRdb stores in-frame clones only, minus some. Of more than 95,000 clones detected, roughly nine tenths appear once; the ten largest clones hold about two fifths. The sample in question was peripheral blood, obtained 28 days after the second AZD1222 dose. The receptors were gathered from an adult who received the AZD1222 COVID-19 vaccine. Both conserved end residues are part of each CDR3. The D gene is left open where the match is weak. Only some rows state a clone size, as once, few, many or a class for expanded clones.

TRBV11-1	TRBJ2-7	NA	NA	CASSLASVGFEQYF	TGTGCCAGCAGCTTAGCGTCTGTCGGGTTCGAGCAGTACTTC
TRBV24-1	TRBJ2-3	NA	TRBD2	CATSASPGLAGITDTQYF	TGTGCCACCAGTGCCTCTCCGGGACTAGCGGGAATCACAGATACGCAGTATTTT
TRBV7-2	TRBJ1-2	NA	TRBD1	CASSTRQGYGYTF	TGTGCCAGCAGCACACGACAGGGATATGGCTACACCTTC
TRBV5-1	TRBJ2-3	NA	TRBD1	CASFTGQGNTDTQYF	TGCGCCAGTTTCACGGGACAGGGGAACACAGATACGCAGTATTTT
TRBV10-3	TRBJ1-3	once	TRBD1	CAISLTGAGNTIYF	TGTGCCATCAGCCTTACAGGGGCTGGAAACACCATATATTTT
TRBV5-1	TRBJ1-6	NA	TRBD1	CASRADRGNSPLHF	TGCGCCAGCAGAGCGGACAGGGGAAATTCACCCCTCCACTTT
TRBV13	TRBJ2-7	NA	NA	CASSPSLSSSEQYF	TGTGCCAGCAGCCCCTCTTTATCCTCATCCGAGCAGTACTTC
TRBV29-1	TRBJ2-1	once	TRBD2	CSVRMGLAGDLSLSSYNEQFF	TGCAGCGTAAGAATGGGACTAGCGGGAGATTTGTCCCTTAGCTCCTACAATGAGCAGTTCTTC
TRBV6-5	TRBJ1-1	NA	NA	CASSLLPTAEAFF	TGTGCCAGCAGCCTTCTCCCGACGGCCGAAGCTTTCTTT
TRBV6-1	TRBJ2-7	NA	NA	CASSEQNSYEQYF	TGTGCCAGCAGTGAACAGAACTCCTACGAGCAGTACTTC
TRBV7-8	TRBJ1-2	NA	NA	CASSSTGTSNYGYTF	TGTGCCAGCAGCTCCACCGGGACATCTAACTATGGCTACACCTTC
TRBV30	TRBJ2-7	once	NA	CAWSLPRSYYEQYF	TGTGCCTGGAGTCTGCCCAGAAGTTACTACGAGCAGTACTTC
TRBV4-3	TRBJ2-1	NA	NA	CASSPLGINEQFF	TGCGCCAGCAGCCCTCTGGGGATCAATGAGCAGTTCTTC
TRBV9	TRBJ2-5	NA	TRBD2	CASSEGLARQETQYF	TGTGCCAGCAGCGAGGGACTAGCGCGGCAAGAGACCCAGTACTTC
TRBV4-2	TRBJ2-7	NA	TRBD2	CASSQDQAGGSYEQYF	TGTGCCAGCAGCCAAGATCAAGCGGGAGGCTCCTACGAGCAGTACTTC
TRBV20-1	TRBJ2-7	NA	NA	CSASVGLGEQYF	TGCAGTGCTAGTGTTGGGCTAGGGGAGCAGTACTTC